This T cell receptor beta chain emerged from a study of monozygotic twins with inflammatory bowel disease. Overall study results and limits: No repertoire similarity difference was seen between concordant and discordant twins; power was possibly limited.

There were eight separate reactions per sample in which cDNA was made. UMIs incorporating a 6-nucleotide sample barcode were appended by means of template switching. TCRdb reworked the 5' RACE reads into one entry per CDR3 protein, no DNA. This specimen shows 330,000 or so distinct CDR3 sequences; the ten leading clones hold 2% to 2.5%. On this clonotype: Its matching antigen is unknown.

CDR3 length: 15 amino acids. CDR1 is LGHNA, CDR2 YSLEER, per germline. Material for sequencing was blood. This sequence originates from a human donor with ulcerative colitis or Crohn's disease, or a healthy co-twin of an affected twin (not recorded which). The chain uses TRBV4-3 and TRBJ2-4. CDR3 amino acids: CASSQDAGLENIQYF.